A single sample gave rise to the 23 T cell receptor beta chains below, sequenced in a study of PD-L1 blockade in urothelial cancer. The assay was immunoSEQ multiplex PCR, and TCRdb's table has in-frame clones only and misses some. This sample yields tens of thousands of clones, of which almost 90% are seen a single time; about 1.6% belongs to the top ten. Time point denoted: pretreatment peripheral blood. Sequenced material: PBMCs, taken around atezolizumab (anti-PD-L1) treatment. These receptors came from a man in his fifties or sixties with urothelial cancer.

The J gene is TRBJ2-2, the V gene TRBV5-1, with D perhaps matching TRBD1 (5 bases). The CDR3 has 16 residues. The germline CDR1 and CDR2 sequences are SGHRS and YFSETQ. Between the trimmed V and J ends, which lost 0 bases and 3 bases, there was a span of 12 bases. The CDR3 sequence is CASSLEGREYTGELFF. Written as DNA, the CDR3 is TGCGCCAGCAGCTTGGAAGGCAGGGAATACACCGGGGAGCTGTTTTTT.

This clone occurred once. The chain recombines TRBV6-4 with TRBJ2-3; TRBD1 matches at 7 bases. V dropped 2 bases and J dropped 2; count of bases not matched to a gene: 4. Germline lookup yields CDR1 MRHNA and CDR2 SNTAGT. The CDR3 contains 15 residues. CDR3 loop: CASSDGQASTDTQYF. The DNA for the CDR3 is TGTGCCAGCAGTGACGGACAGGCTTCCACAGATACGCAGTATTTT.

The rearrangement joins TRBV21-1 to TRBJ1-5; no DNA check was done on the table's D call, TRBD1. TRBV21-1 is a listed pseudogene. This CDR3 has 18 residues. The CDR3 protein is CASSKPGQGAGSNQPQHF. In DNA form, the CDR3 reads TGTGCCAGCAGCAAACCAGGACAGGGGGCTGGGAGCAATCAGCCCCAGCATTTT.

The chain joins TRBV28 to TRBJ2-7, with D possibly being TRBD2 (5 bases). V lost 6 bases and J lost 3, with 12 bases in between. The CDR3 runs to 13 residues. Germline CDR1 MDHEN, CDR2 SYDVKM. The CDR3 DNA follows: TGTGCCAGCAGGACACACGGGGACTACGAGCAGTACTTC. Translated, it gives CASRTHGDYEQYF.

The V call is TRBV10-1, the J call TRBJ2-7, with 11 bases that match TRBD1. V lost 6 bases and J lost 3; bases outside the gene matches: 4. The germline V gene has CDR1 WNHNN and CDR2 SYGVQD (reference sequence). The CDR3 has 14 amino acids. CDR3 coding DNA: TGCGCCAGCAGCGCCGGGACAGGGGGCTACGAGCAGTACTTC. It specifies CASSAGTGGYEQYF.

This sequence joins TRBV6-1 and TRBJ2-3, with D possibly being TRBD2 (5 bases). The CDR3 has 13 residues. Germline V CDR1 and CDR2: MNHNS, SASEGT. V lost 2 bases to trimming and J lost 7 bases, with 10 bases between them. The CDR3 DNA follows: TGTGCCAGCAGTGAATCCGGGGTGAATACGCAGTATTTT. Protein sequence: CASSESGVNTQYF.

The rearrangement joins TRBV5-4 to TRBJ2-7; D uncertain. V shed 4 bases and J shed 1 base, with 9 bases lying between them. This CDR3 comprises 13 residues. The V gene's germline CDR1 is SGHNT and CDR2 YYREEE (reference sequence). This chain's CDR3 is CASSPGSSYEQYF. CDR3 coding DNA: TGTGCCAGCAGCCCGGGTAGTTCCTACGAGCAGTACTTC.

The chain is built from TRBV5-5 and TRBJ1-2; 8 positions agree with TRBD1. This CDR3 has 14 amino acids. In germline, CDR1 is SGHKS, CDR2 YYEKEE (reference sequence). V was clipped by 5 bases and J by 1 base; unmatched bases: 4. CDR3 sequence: CASSRTGNNYGYTF. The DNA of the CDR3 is TGTGCCAGCAGTAGGACAGGGAATAACTATGGCTACACCTTC.

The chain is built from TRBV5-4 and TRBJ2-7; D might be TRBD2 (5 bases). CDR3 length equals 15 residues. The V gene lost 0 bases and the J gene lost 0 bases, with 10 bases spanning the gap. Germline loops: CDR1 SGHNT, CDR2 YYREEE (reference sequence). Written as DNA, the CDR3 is TGTGCCAGCAGCTTGGTGGAGGCTGCCTCCTACGAGCAGTACTTC. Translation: CASSLVEAASYEQYF.

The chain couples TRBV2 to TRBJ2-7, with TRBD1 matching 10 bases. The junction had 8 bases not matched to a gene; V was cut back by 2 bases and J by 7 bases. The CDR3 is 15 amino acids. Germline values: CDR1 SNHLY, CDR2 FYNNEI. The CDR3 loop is CASSELRQGANEQYF. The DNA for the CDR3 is TGTGCCAGCAGTGAACTGCGACAGGGGGCGAATGAGCAGTACTTC.

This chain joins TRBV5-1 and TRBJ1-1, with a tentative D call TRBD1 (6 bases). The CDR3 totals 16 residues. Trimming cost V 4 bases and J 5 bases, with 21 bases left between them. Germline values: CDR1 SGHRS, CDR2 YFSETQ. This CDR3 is CASSPGRQGSWTEAFF. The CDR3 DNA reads TGCGCCAGCAGCCCGGGCCGGCAGGGGTCGTGGACTGAAGCTTTCTTT.

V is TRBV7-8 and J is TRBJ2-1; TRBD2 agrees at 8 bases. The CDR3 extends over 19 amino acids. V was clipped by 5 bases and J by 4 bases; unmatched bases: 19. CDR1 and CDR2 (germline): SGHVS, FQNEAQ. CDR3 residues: CASSPPNLIPGGLYNEQFF. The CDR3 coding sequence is TGTGCCAGCAGCCCTCCGAACCTGATACCGGGGGGGCTTTACAATGAGCAGTTCTTC.

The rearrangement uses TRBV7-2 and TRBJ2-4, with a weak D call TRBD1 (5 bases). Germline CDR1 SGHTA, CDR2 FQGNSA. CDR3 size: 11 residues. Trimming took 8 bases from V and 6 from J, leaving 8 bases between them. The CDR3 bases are TGTGCCAGCCGGCAGGGAAACATTCAGTACTTC. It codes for CASRQGNIQYF.

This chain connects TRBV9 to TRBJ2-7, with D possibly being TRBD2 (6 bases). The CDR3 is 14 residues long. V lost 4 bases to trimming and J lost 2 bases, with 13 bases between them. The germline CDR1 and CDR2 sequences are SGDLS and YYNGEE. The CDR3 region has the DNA TGTGCCAGCAGCCCCCCGGGACTTACCTACGAGCAGTACTTC. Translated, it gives CASSPPGLTYEQYF.

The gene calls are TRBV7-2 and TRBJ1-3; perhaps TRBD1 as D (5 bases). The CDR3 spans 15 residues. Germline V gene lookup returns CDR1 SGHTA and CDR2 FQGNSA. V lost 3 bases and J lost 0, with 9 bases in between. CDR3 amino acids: CASSLGPASGNTIYF. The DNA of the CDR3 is TGTGCCAGCAGCTTGGGGCCAGCCTCTGGAAACACCATATATTTT. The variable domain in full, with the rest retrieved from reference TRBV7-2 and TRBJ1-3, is GAGVSQSPSNKVTEKGKDVELRCDPISGHTALYWYRQSLGQGLEFLIYFQGNSAPDKSGLPSDRFSAERTGGSVSTLTIQRTQQEDSAVYLCASSLGPASGNTIYFGEGSWLTVV.

CDR3 DNA sequence: TGTGCCAGCAGCAACGCCTACTACAATGAGCAGTTCTTC. Its protein is CASSNAYYNEQFF. The genes are TRBV7-2 and TRBJ2-1, with D unresolved. Germline values: CDR1 SGHTA, CDR2 FQGNSA. CDR3 length: 13 residues. V lost 5 bases and J lost 3, with 8 bases in between. The whole variable domain, filled in from reference TRBV7-2 and TRBJ2-1, reads GAGVSQSPSNKVTEKGKDVELRCDPISGHTALYWYRQSLGQGLEFLIYFQGNSAPDKSGLPSDRFSAERTGGSVSTLTIQRTQQEDSAVYLCASSNAYYNEQFFGPGTRLTVL.

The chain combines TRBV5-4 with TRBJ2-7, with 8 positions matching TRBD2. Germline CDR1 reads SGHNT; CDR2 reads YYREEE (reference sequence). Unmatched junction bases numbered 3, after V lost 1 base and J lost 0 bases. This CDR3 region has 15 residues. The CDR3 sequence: CASSLMGTSSYEQYF. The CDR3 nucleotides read TGTGCCAGCAGCTTGATGGGGACTAGCTCCTACGAGCAGTACTTC.

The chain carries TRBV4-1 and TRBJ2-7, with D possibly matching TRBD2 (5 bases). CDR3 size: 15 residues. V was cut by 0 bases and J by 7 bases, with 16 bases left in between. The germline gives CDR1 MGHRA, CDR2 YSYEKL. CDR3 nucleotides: TGCGCCAGCAGCCAAGAGGCTAGCCTGAGCCAGGAGCAGTACTTC. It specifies CASSQEASLSQEQYF.

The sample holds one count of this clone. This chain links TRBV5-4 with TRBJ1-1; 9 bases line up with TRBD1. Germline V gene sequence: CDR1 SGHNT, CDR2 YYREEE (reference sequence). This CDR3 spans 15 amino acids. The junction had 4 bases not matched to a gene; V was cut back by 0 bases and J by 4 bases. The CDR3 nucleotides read TGTGCCAGCAGCTTGGGGCGACAGGGGGGCACTGAAGCTTTCTTT. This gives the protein CASSLGRQGGTEAFF.

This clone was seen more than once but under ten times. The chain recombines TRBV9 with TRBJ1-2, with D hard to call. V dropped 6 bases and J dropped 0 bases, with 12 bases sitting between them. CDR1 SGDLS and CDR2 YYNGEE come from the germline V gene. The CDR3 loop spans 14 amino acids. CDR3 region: CASTETEANYGYTF. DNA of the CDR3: TGTGCCAGCACCGAGACTGAAGCTAACTATGGCTACACCTTC.

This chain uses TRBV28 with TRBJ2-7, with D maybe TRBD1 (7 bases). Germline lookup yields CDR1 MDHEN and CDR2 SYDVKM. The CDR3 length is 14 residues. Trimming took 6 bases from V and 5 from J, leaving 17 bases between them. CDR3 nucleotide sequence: TGTGCCAGCAGATGGTGGCGCAGGGGGGACGAGCAGTACTTC. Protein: CASRWWRRGDEQYF.

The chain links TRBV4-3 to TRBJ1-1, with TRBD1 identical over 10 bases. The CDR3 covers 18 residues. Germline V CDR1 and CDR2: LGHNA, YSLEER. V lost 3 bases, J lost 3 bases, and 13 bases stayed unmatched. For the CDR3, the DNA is TGCGCCAGCAGCCACTTCGGACAGGGGGGATACAGGGACACTGAAGCTTTCTTT. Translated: CASSHFGQGGYRDTEAFF.

The CDR3 protein is CASIAELTDTQYF. CDR3 DNA: TGTGCCAGTATCGCGGAGCTCACAGATACGCAGTATTTT. The chain combines TRBV19 with TRBJ2-3; D not certain. V lost 7 bases, J lost 2 bases, and 10 bases lay in between. The CDR3 is made up of 13 amino acids. Germline lookup yields CDR1 LNHDA and CDR2 SQIVND (reference sequence).